This entry lists 21 T cell receptor beta chains sequenced from one sample in a study of CD8 T cells in ankylosing spondylitis. MiXCR, run by TCRdb on the 5' RACE reads, gives a single entry per CDR3 protein. This table has 9,700 or so distinct CDR3 sequences, roughly 6.4% appearing once. What was sequenced was blood, either unsorted or a sorted T cell fraction (not recorded which). Receptor source: a female donor with ankylosing spondylitis or in good health (not recorded which).

This clonotype was counted at least ten times. V usage is TRBV9 and J usage is TRBJ1-6; D gene uncertain. There are 16 residues in the CDR3. Germline CDR1 reads SGDLS; CDR2 reads YYNGEE. The V and J ends lost 2 bases and 0 bases respectively, with 9 bases between them. This chain's CDR3 is CASSVAGSSYNSPLHF. The CDR3 DNA sequence: TGTGCCAGCAGCGTGGCAGGAAGCTCCTATAATTCACCCCTCCACTTT.

This clonotype was found many times. The chain links TRBV9 to TRBJ2-1; weak D call: TRBD2 (7 bases). Germline V gives CDR1 SGDLS, CDR2 YYNGEE. Trimming left V 5 bases short and J 9 bases short, with 18 bases between. CDR3 size: 14 residues. Written as DNA, the CDR3 is TGTGCCAGCAGGGGGGCTAGCGGCCACGGTGAGCAGTTCTTC. This codes for CASRGASGHGEQFF.

Ten or more counts support this clonotype. The chain uses TRBV9 and TRBJ2-1; TRBD1 or TRBD2 may be the D gene (5 bases each). CDR1 is SGDLS, CDR2 YYNGEE, per germline. The CDR3 is 15 amino acids. Between the trimmed V and J ends, which lost 4 bases and 7 bases, there was a span of 18 bases. The CDR3 DNA is TGTGCCAGCAGCCCCCCCGGGGCAGGGAAGAATGAGCAGTTCTTC. Translating it yields CASSPPGAGKNEQFF.

This clonotype was recorded many times. The chain recombines TRBV9 with TRBJ1-2; D is undetermined. This CDR3 contains 12 residues. CDR1 SGDLS and CDR2 YYNGEE come from the germline V gene. V lost 4 bases and J 6 bases, leaving 10 bases between the germline ends. In DNA form, the CDR3 reads TGTGCCAGCAGCTCCCACAGCAATGGCTACACCTTC. It is translated as CASSSHSNGYTF.

This clonotype was picked up many times. The rearrangement joins TRBV9 to TRBJ2-1; no clear D. Germline V gene lookup returns CDR1 SGDLS and CDR2 YYNGEE. The CDR3 totals 15 residues. V was clipped by 2 bases and J by 0 bases, with 9 bases between them. The CDR3 is CASSVSASSYNEQFF. In nucleotides, the CDR3 is TGTGCCAGCAGCGTCTCAGCGAGCTCCTACAATGAGCAGTTCTTC.

This clonotype was picked up a small number of times. The V gene is TRBV9, the J gene TRBJ2-2; TRBD1 aligns across 7 bases. This CDR3 comprises 16 residues. Germline lookup yields CDR1 SGDLS and CDR2 YYNGEE. With 4 bases clipped from V and 0 bases from J, the junction kept 6 bases outside the gene matches. CDR3 sequence (DNA): TGTGCCAGCAGCCCTCAGACAGGGCCGAACACCGGGGAGCTGTTTTTT. This codes for CASSPQTGPNTGELFF.

This clonotype was recorded at least ten times. V is TRBV21-1 and J is TRBJ2-1. TRBV21-1 is flagged as a pseudogene. This CDR3 has 9 residues. The CDR3 reads CALQNEQFF. Written as DNA, the CDR3 is TGTGCTTTGCAGAATGAGCAGTTCTTC.

This clonotype counts as medium-sized. The chain employs TRBV9 and TRBJ1-6, with a possible D match to TRBD1 (5 bases). CDR1 is SGDLS and CDR2 is YYNGEE in the germline V gene. Trimming shortened V by 2 bases and J by 13 bases, and 16 bases separated the two germline ends. There are 14 residues in the CDR3. CDR3 protein: CASSVDSQGFPLHF. The CDR3 nucleotides are TGTGCCAGCAGCGTTGACAGCCAAGGGTTCCCCCTCCACTTT.

This clonotype has ten or more counts. The CDR3 loop is CASSVADPTGGLNSPLHF. The DNA of the CDR3 is TGTGCCAGCAGCGTAGCTGACCCGACAGGGGGTTTGAATTCACCCCTCCACTTT. The chain combines TRBV9 with TRBJ1-6; 9 bases agree with TRBD1. This CDR3 comprises 18 residues. With V trimmed by 0 bases and J by 7 bases, 11 bases remained unmatched. Germline assignment: CDR1 SGDLS and CDR2 YYNGEE.

This clonotype has ten or more counts. The chain employs TRBV9 and TRBJ2-7; D possibly uses TRBD1 or TRBD2 (6 bases each). V lost 5 bases and J 1 base, leaving 13 bases between the germline ends. CDR1 and CDR2 (germline): SGDLS, YYNGEE. The CDR3 contains 14 residues. CDR3 in amino acids: CASSPGDTSYEQYF. CDR3 DNA: TGTGCCAGCAGTCCGGGGGACACATCCTACGAGCAGTACTTC.

By share, this clonotype ranks as medium-sized. This chain connects TRBV9 to TRBJ2-2; D gene unclear. The CDR3 has 19 residues. Germline V gives CDR1 SGDLS, CDR2 YYNGEE. Trimming cost V 0 bases and J 0 bases, with 18 bases left between them. CDR3 loop: CASSVGGFGFGPNTGELFF. CDR3 in DNA: TGTGCCAGCAGCGTAGGGGGTTTCGGATTTGGACCGAACACCGGGGAGCTGTTTTTT.

CDR3 amino acids: CASSPRTGSPFTEAFF. DNA of the CDR3: TGTGCCAGCAGCCCCCGGACAGGGTCCCCTTTCACTGAAGCTTTCTTT. The chain couples TRBV9 to TRBJ1-1; 8 nucleotides match TRBD1. The CDR3 spans 16 residues. Germline CDR1 reads SGDLS; CDR2 reads YYNGEE. V gave up 4 bases and J gave up 4 bases; unmatched junction bases: 12. The whole variable domain, filled in from reference TRBV9 and TRBJ1-1, reads DSGVTQTPKHLITATGQRVTLRCSPRSGDLSVYWYQQSLDQGLQFLIQYYNGEERAKGNILERFSAQQFPDLHSELNLSSLELGDSALYFCASSPRTGSPFTEAFFGQGTRLTVV.

Ten or more counts support this clonotype. The chain joins TRBV9 to TRBJ1-1, with D unclear. With 6 bases removed from V and 1 base from J, the gap between germline ends came to 13 bases. The CDR3 totals 14 residues. Germline CDR1 is SGDLS and CDR2 is YYNGEE. The CDR3 nucleotides are TGTGCCAGCAACCCCCACCGGGCGAACACTGAAGCTTTCTTT. It is translated as CASNPHRANTEAFF.

V and J are TRBV9 and TRBJ2-7; D is tentatively TRBD1 or TRBD2 (5 bases each). Germline CDR1 reads SGDLS; CDR2 reads YYNGEE. CDR3 size: 16 residues. Trimming pared 3 bases from V and 1 base from J, leaving 17 bases between. The CDR3 loop reads CASSEGRRDGSYEQYF. The DNA of the CDR3 is TGTGCCAGCAGCGAGGGGCGCCGGGACGGATCCTACGAGCAGTACTTC.

The chain is built from TRBV9 and TRBJ2-5; D is unclear. Germline CDR1 reads SGDLS; CDR2 reads YYNGEE. The CDR3 has 16 amino acids. The germline V and J ends were trimmed by 3 bases and 1 base, with 16 bases remaining between them. In DNA form, the CDR3 reads TGTGCCAGCAGCGCCCCAGTGGCCCAAGGCCAAGAGACCCAGTACTTC. This encodes CASSAPVAQGQETQYF.

This clonotype was picked up many times. The chain uses TRBV9 and TRBJ1-3; unclear D gene. The length of the CDR3 is 15 residues. The germline CDR1 and CDR2 sequences are SGDLS and YYNGEE. Between the trimmed V and J ends, which lost 1 base and 0 bases, there was a span of 8 bases. Here the CDR3 DNA reads TGTGCCAGCAGCGTATCACAGACCTCTGGAAACACCATATATTTT. Its translation is CASSVSQTSGNTIYF.

A few counts support this clonotype. This sequence joins TRBV9 and TRBJ2-5; possible D gene TRBD1, 6 bases. Deletions cut 4 bases from V and 2 bases from J, with 12 bases between. CDR1 and CDR2 (germline): SGDLS, YYNGEE. CDR3 length: 14 residues. In DNA form, the CDR3 reads TGTGCCAGCAGCTCTCGGACAGATCAAGAGACCCAGTACTTC. Translating gives CASSSRTDQETQYF.

This clonotype came up many times. The chain links TRBV9 to TRBJ2-2; D is undetermined. Trimming took 6 bases from V and 2 from J, leaving 14 bases between them. The CDR3 extends over 15 amino acids. Germline CDR1 and CDR2: SGDLS and YYNGEE. The CDR3 nucleotides are TGTGCCAGCAACCACCCAGCCGTTAACACCGGGGAGCTGTTTTTT. Amino acid sequence: CASNHPAVNTGELFF.

This clonotype was counted ten times or more. The rearrangement joins TRBV9 to TRBJ2-7, with TRBD2 matching over 8 bases. Germline V gene lookup returns CDR1 SGDLS and CDR2 YYNGEE. V shed 1 base, J shed 1 base, and the junction held 4 bases outside the gene matches. CDR3 length: 15 amino acids. The CDR3 region is CASSVFSGASYEQYF. In DNA, the CDR3 is TGTGCCAGCAGCGTATTTAGCGGGGCTTCCTACGAGCAGTACTTC. Drawing the rest from reference TRBV9 and TRBJ2-7, the complete variable domain is DSGVTQTPKHLITATGQRVTLRCSPRSGDLSVYWYQQSLDQGLQFLIQYYNGEERAKGNILERFSAQQFPDLHSELNLSSLELGDSALYFCASSVFSGASYEQYFGPGTRLTVT.

The table lists this clonotype with a few counts. This rearrangement joins TRBV9 to TRBJ1-1, with D perhaps matching TRBD1 (6 bases). V lost 1 base and J lost 4, with 14 bases in between. The CDR3 consists of 15 residues. Looked up from germline, CDR1 is SGDLS and CDR2 is YYNGEE. The chain's CDR3 is CASSVSGGSFTEAFF. In DNA form, the CDR3 reads TGTGCCAGCAGCGTATCGGGGGGCTCGTTCACTGAAGCTTTCTTT.

This clonotype was picked up many times. The J gene is TRBJ2-3, the V gene TRBV9; no definite D call. V gave up 3 bases and J gave up 1 base, with 9 bases separating them. The V gene's germline CDR1 is SGDLS and CDR2 YYNGEE. This CDR3 comprises 14 residues. The CDR3 region is CASSDSLGTDTQYF. The CDR3 DNA reads as TGTGCCAGCAGCGACTCCTTAGGCACAGATACGCAGTATTTT.